The rows below give T cell receptor beta chains drawn from one sample of a study. A single record per CDR3 protein comes from TCRdb applying MiXCR to the 5' RACE reads. The sample records 35,000 to 50,000 distinct CDR3 sequences, over 20% being singletons. The sample taken for sequencing was Tregs sorted from a lymph node. The receptors come from a female donor with breast cancer. CDR3s include the opening cysteine and the closing phenylalanine or tryptophan. Each record gives: J gene, D gene, V gene, clone size, CDR3 DNA, CDR3 protein. The D gene is left open where the match is weak. Where a row states a size, it is once, few, many or the class of an expanded clone; other rows omit it.

>TRBJ2-7|-|TRBV3-1|-
TGTGCCAGCAGCCGAGCGACTCTGGGACGGTCAGGAAAGGAGCAGTACTTC
CASSRATLGRSGKEQYF
>TRBJ2-5|TRBD1|TRBV2|many
TGTGCCAGCAGTGAGAGGACAGGGGCGATGGAGACCCAGTACTTC
CASSERTGAMETQYF
>TRBJ1-5|-|TRBV20-1|-
TGCAGTCCAGACGGACCGGGCAATCAGCCCCAGCATTTT
CSPDGPGNQPQHF
>TRBJ2-5|-|TRBV23-1|once
TGCGCCAGCAGTCAATCGGGCAAAGAGACCCAGTACTTC
CASSQSGKETQYF
>TRBJ1-1|-|TRBV6-1|-
TGTGCCAGCAGTGAAGTGGGGCGCGGAACTGAAGCTTTCTTT
CASSEVGRGTEAFF
>TRBJ1-1|-|TRBV6-5|-
TGTGCCAGCAGTTGGGTTGGGGGCTCCACTGAAGCTTTCTTT
CASSWVGGSTEAFF
>TRBJ2-7|TRBD2|TRBV5-1|many
TGCGCCAGCAGCTTGGACGGGACTAGCGGGAACCACGAGCAGTACTTC
CASSLDGTSGNHEQYF
>TRBJ1-5|TRBD1|TRBV2|-
TGTGCCAGCAGTTCTACAGGGGGGTATCAGCCCCAGCATTTT
CASSSTGGYQPQHF
>TRBJ1-1|-|TRBV12-3/TRBV12-4|many
TGTGCCAGCAGAGCGGGCTCCGGGAACACTGAAGCTTTCTTT
CASRAGSGNTEAFF
>TRBJ1-5|-|TRBV12-3/TRBV12-4|medium-sized
TGTGCCAGCAGCCCGGACGTAGGGCCCCAGCATTTT
CASSPDVGPQHF
>TRBJ1-2|-|TRBV20-1|few
TGCAGTGCTAGAGTGGGGGACTATGGCTACACCTTC
CSARVGDYGYTF
>TRBJ1-1|TRBD1|TRBV5-4|-
TGTGCCAGCAGCCGTAATGGACAGGGTAGGGCTGAAGCTTTCTTT
CASSRNGQGRAEAFF
>TRBJ2-1|TRBD1|TRBV4-1|few
TGCGCCAGCAGCCAACCTGAGAAACAGGGGTACGATGAGCAGTTCTTC
CASSQPEKQGYDEQFF
>TRBJ2-1|-|TRBV11-2|-
TGTGCCAGCAGCGATCTAGCGTCCTCCTACAATGAGCAGTTCTTC
CASSDLASSYNEQFF
>TRBJ2-1|-|TRBV20-1|few
TGCAGTGCTTCCTGGGACCTTAGGGTCGATGAGCAGTTCTTC
CSASWDLRVDEQFF
>TRBJ2-1|-|TRBV25-1|-
TGTGCCAGCAGTCCCTTTCGCGGTTCAGTTAAGCAGTTCTTC
CASSPFRGSVKQFF
>TRBJ1-1|-|TRBV6-6|few
TGTGCCAGCAGTTACGGGGGGAGAATTCCTAACACTGAAGCTTTCTTT
CASSYGGRIPNTEAFF
>TRBJ2-3|-|TRBV28|-
TGTGCCAGCACTGCGGCCGTTAATACGCAGTATTTT
CASTAAVNTQYF
>TRBJ2-1|-|TRBV4-2|few
TGTGCCAGCAGCCAAGATCTACTAGCAAGGGATCAGTTCTTC
CASSQDLLARDQFF
>TRBJ2-7|-|TRBV7-9|-
TGTGCCAGCAGCCCCGGCCATAGCTCCTACGAGCAGTACTTC
CASSPGHSSYEQYF
>TRBJ1-1|-|TRBV30|many
TGTGCCTGTTCCTCAAACGGGGACACTGAAGCTTTCTTT
CACSSNGDTEAFF
>TRBJ1-2|TRBD1|TRBV9|few
TGTGCCAGCAGCCCCAGGGGCACGACAGGGGCCGGCTACACCTTC
CASSPRGTTGAGYTF
>TRBJ1-2|TRBD1|TRBV4-2|many
TGTGCCAGCAGCCAAGGCTTAATGGGACAGAACTATGGCTACACCTTC
CASSQGLMGQNYGYTF
>TRBJ2-1|-|TRBV29-1|-
TGCAGCGTTGTCAGCCGTGAGGATGAGCAGTTCTTC
CSVVSREDEQFF
>TRBJ1-2|TRBD1|TRBV11-2|-
TGTGCCAGCAGCGTAGACAGGGGCGGATATGGCTACACCTTC
CASSVDRGGYGYTF
>TRBJ2-6|TRBD1|TRBV7-6|-
TGTGCCAGCAGCCCAGGGGGATATGGGGCCAACGTCCTGACTTTC
CASSPGGYGANVLTF
>TRBJ2-5|-|TRBV6-6|many
TGTGCCAGCAGTAACAGGGAGGTAGAGACCCAGTACTTC
CASSNREVETQYF
>TRBJ2-1|TRBD2|TRBV14|-
TGTGCCAGCAGTCTAGCGGGTTACAATGAGCAGTTCTTC
CASSLAGYNEQFF
>TRBJ2-7|TRBD2|TRBV20-1|-
TGCAGTGCTAGAGAGGTGACTAGCGGGAGGTACGAGCAGTACTTC
CSAREVTSGRYEQYF
>TRBJ2-7|TRBD1|TRBV11-2|-
TGTGCCAGCAGCTTGGACAGGTTCTCCTACGAGCAGTACTTC
CASSLDRFSYEQYF
>TRBJ1-3|-|TRBV4-3|many
TGCGCCAGCAGCCAAGAGGTAGGGGCCTCTGGAAACACCATATATTTT
CASSQEVGASGNTIYF
>TRBJ2-1|-|TRBV4-3|-
TGCGCCAGCAGCCCAGTCTTGATAGGGCCGGGAGCCTACAATGAGCAGTTCTTC
CASSPVLIGPGAYNEQFF
>TRBJ2-1|-|TRBV7-9|few
TGTGCCAGCAGCCCACAGACAGACAATGAGCAGTTCTTC
CASSPQTDNEQFF
>TRBJ2-3|TRBD2|TRBV4-1|-
TGCGCCAGCAGCCATGCCGCGGGGGGCGGACAGGATACGCAGTATTTT
CASSHAAGGGQDTQYF
>TRBJ2-7|TRBD2|TRBV6-5|many
TGTGCCAGCAGTTACGGTAGCGGGAGGGTCTACGAGCAGTACTTC
CASSYGSGRVYEQYF
>TRBJ2-7|-|TRBV4-2|few
TGTGCCAGCAGCCAAGAGATATCTAGGGGAAGATACGAGCAGTACTTC
CASSQEISRGRYEQYF
>TRBJ2-2|TRBD1|TRBV5-1|-
TGCGCCAGCAGCTCGGGACAGGGGGGAACCGGGGAGCTGTTTTTT
CASSSGQGGTGELFF
>TRBJ2-1|-|TRBV29-1|many
TGCAGCGTTGGGGAAAATGAGCAGTTCTTC
CSVGENEQFF
>TRBJ2-3|-|TRBV28|-
TGTACCAGCAGCAGACTTCTACTGACAGATACGCAGTATTTT
CTSSRLLLTDTQYF
>TRBJ2-1|-|TRBV4-1|once
TGCGCCAGCAGCCAAGAGCCCAGACGATCTGGCAATGGGCAGTTCTTC
CASSQEPRRSGNGQFF
>TRBJ2-5|-|TRBV3-1|many
TGTGCCAGCAGCCAAGATGGGTGGGAGACCCAGTACTTC
CASSQDGWETQYF
>TRBJ2-2|-|TRBV28|many
TGTGCCAGCAGTTCCCGGGGTTTTTTGAACACCGGGGAGCTGTTTTTT
CASSSRGFLNTGELFF
>TRBJ2-7|TRBD2|TRBV20-1|few
TGCAGTGCTAGGGATCTAGCGGGATTTCCCTACGAGCAGTACTTC
CSARDLAGFPYEQYF
>TRBJ1-2|-|TRBV5-1|few
TGCGCCAGCACCTTGGGGGGTGACGATGGCTACACCTTC
CASTLGGDDGYTF
>TRBJ2-7|TRBD2|TRBV5-6|few
TGTGCCAGCAGCTTGATACCTAGCGGGTCCTACGAGCAGTACTTC
CASSLIPSGSYEQYF
>TRBJ2-2|-|TRBV27|-
TGTACCAGCAGTTTGTACCAGGGGACCGGGGAGCTGTTTTTT
CTSSLYQGTGELFF